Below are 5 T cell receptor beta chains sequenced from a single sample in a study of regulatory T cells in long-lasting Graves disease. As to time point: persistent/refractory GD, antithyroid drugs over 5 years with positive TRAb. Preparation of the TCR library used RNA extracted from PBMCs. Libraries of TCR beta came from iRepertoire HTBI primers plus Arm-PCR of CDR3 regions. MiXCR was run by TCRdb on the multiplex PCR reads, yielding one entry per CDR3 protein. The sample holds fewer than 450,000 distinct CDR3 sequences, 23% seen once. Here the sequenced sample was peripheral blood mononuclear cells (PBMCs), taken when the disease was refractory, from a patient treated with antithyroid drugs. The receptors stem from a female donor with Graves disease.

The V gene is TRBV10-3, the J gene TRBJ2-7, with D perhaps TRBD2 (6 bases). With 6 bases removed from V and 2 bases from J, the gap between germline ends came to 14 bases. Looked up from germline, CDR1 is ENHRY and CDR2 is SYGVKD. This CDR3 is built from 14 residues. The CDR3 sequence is CAISLGGPTYEQYF. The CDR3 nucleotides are TGTGCCATCAGCCTGGGGGGACCCACCTACGAGCAGTACTTC.

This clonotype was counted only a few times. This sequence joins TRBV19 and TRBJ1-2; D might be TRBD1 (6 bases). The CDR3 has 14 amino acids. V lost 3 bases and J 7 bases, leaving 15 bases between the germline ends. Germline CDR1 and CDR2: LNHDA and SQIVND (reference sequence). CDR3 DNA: TGTGCCAGTAGTATCCAGGGGCCAGATGGTGGCTACACCTTC. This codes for CASSIQGPDGGYTF.

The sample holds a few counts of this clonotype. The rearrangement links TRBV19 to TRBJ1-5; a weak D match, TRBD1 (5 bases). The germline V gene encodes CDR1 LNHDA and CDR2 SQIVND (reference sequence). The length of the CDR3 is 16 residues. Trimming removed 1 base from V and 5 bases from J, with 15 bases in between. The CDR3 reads CASSIGSAGWDQPQHF. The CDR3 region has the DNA TGTGCCAGTAGTATAGGAAGCGCAGGGTGGGATCAGCCCCAGCATTTT.

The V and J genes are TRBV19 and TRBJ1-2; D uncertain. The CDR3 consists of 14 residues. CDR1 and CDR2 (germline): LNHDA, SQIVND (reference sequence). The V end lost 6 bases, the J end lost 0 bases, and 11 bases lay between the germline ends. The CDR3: CASRPRFTNYGYTF. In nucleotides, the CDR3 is TGTGCCAGTAGGCCCCGTTTCACTAACTATGGCTACACCTTC.

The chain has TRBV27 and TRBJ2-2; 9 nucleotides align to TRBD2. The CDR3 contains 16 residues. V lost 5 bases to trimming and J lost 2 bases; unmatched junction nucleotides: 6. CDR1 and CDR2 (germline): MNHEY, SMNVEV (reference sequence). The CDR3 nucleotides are TGTGCCAGCAGTACTCCTAGCGGGGTCAACACCGGGGAGCTGTTTTTT. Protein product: CASSTPSGVNTGELFF.